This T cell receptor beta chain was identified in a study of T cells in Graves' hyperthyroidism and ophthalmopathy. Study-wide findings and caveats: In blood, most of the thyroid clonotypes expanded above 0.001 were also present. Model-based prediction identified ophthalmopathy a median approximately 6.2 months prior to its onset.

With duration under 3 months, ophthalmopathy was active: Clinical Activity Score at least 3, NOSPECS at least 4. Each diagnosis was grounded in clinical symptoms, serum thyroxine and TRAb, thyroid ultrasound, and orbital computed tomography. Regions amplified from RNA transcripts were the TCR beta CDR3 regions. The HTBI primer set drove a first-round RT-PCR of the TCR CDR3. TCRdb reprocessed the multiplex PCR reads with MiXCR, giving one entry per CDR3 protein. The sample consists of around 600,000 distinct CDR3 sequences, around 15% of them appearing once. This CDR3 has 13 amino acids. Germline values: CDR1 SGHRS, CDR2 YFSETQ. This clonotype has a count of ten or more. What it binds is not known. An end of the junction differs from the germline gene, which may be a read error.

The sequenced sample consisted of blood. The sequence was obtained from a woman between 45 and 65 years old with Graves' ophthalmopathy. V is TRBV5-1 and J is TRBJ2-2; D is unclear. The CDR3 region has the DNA TGTGCCAGCAGCTTAGACGTCAGCGGGGAGCTGTTTTTT. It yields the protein CASSLDVSGELFF.